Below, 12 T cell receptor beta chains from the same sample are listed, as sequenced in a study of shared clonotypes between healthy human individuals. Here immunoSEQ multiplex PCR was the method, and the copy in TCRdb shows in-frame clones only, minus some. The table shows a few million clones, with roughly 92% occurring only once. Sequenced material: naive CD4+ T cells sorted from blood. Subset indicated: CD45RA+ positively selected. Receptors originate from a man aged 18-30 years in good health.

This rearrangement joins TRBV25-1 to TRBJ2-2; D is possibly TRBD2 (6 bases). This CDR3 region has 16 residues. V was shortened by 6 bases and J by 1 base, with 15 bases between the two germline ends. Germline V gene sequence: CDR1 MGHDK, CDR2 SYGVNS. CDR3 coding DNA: TGTGCCAGCAGCTTAATGGCGGGACGGAACACCGGGGAGCTGTTTTTT. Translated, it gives CASSLMAGRNTGELFF. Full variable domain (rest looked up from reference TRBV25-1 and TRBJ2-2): EADIYQTPRYLVIGTGKKITLECSQTMGHDKMYWYQQDPGMELHLIHYSYGVNSTEKGDLSSESTVSRIRTEHFPLTLESARPSHTSQYLCASSLMAGRNTGELFFGEGSRLTVL.

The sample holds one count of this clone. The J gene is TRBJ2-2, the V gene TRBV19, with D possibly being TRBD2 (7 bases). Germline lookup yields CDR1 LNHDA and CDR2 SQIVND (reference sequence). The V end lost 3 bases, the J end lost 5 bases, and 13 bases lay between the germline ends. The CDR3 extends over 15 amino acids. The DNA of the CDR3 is TGTGCCAGTAGTATGTTAGGGGGAGGGACCGGGGAGCTGTTTTTT. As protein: CASSMLGGGTGELFF.

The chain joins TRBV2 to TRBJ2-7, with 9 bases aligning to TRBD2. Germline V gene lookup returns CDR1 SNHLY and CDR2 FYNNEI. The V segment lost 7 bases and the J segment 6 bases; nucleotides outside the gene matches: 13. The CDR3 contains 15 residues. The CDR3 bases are TGTGCCAGCACCCGGAGACTAGCGGCGAGGGGCGAGCAGTACTTC. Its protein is CASTRRLAARGEQYF.

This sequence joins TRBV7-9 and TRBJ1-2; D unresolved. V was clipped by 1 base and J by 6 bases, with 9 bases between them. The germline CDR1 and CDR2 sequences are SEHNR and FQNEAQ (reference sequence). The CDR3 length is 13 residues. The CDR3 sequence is CASSLVVQDGYTF. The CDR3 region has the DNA TGTGCCAGCAGCTTAGTCGTCCAGGATGGCTACACCTTC.

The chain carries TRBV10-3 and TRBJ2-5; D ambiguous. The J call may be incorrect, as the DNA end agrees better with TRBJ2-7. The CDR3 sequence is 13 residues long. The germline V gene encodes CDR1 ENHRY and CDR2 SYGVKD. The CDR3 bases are TGTGCCATCAGTGAGGGCCAGTCCTACGAGCAGTACTTC. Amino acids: CAISEGQSYEQYF.

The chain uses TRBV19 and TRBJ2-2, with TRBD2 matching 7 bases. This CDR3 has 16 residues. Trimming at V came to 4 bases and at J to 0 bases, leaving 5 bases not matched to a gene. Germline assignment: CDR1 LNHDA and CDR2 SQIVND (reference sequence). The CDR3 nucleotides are TGTGCCAGTAGTACCCTAGCGGAGGCGAACACCGGGGAGCTGTTTTTT. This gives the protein CASSTLAEANTGELFF.

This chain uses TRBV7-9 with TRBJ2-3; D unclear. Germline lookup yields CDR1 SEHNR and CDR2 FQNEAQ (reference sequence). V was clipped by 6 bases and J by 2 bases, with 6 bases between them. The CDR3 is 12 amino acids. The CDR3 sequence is CASSVATDTQYF. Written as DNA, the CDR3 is TGTGCCAGCAGTGTGGCCACAGATACGCAGTATTTT.

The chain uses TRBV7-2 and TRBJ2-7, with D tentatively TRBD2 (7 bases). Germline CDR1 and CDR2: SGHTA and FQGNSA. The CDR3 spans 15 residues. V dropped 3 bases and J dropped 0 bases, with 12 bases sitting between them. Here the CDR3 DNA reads TGTGCCAGCAGCTTCGCGGGGGCTTTCTCCTACGAGCAGTACTTC. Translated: CASSFAGAFSYEQYF.

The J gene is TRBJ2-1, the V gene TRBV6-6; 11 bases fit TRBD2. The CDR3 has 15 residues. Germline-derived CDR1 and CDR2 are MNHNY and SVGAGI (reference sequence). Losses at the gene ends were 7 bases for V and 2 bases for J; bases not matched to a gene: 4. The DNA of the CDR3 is TGTGCCAGCACCTCTAGCGGGGGGACCTACAATGAGCAGTTCTTC. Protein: CASTSSGGTYNEQFF.

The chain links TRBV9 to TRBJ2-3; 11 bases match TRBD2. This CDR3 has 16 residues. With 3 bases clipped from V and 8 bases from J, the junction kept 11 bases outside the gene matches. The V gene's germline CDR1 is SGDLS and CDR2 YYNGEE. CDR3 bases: TGTGCCAGCAGCGCCTCGGGACTAGCGGCTTTATTTACGCAGTATTTT. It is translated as CASSASGLAALFTQYF.

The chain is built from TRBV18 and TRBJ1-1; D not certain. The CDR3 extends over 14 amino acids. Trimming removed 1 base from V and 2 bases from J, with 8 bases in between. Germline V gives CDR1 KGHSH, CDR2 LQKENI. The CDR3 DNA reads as TGTGCCAGCTCACCACAGCTGAGTAACACTGAAGCTTTCTTT. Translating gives CASSPQLSNTEAFF. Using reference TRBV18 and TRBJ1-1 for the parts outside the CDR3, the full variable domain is NAGVMQNPRHLVRRRGQEARLRCSPMKGHSHVYWYRQLPEEGLKFMVYLQKENIIDESGMPKERFSAEFPKEGPSILRIQQVVRGDSAAYFCASSPQLSNTEAFFGQGTRLTVV.

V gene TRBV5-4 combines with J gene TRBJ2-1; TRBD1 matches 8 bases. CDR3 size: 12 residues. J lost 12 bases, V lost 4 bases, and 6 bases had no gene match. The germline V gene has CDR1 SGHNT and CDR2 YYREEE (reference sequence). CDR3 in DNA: TGTGCCAGCAGCCGGGACAGGCTAACGCAGTTCTTC. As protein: CASSRDRLTQFF.